The subject of this entry is one T cell receptor (beta chain). Its antigen has not been determined. Per-base quality was not reported, and no clone a single base away is much larger than it. This specimen belongs to a study of T cell responses to AZD1222 COVID-19 vaccine (dated by TCRdb to the early 2020s). As for the study more broadly: TCR sequencing was performed for about 240 trial participants, of whom roughly 200 were given two doses of AZD1222 and 26 were given two doses of MenACWY control vaccine. Enrollment into the trials was organized by age into subgroups of 18-55, 56-69 and 70-plus years, and those subgroups contained approximately 160, 26 and 62 TCR-sequenced participants, respectively. Findings and caveats that apply to the study as a whole: The whole spike protein was spanned by vaccine-associated CD4 TCRs, and dominant responses were seen in regions 160-218 and 743-854. Because no day 14 peak-response samples were available, the repertoires could be characterized only after the peak T cell response. Only six or seven AZD1222 recipients were SARS-CoV-2 seropositive at baseline, limiting conclusions about previously exposed vaccinees. Nearly half of unique spike-specific TCRs reportedly recognized epitopes outside regions mutated in the B.1.351 and B.1.1.7 variants. In the small 56-69-year group, the increase in depth fell short of significance, most likely because of low power. After two AZD1222 doses, spike-specific TCR breadth and depth were significantly higher than at day 0 and than in MenACWY recipients. Participants were mostly white British, with more females than males. The authors suggested clonal diversity may have been underestimated.

V was cut back by 2 bases and J by 6 bases, leaving a gap of 6 bases between them. For CDR1 and CDR2, the germline V gene lists MDHEN and SYDVKM. From its cysteine to its phenylalanine, the CDR3 spans 12 amino acids. Only the CDR3 region is kept as DNA, spanning 36 bases read in frame from base 1. Per the publication, the time point label means: about 28 days (+/-7) after the second vaccine dose. AZD1222 recipients with second doses at about 4 weeks or about 12 weeks were pooled, because spike-specific TCR depth and breadth did not differ between schedules. The vaccinee samples were drawn from two UK trials, COV001 and COV002, one of which was a single-blind randomized controlled phase 2/3 trial testing AZD1222 (ChAdOx1 nCoV-19) in healthy adults. Trial participant PBMC samples were collected at day 0 and day 28 after the second dose for TCRbeta chain sequencing. The CDR3 regions of human TCRbeta chains were analyzed by immunosequencing. On the study's bioinformatics: TCRs in the repertoires were compared against a reference library of SARS-CoV-2-specific TCRs that had been generated with the MIRA antigen-specificity platform. Breadth was defined as the fraction of unique TCRs that were SARS-CoV-2-associated, and depth was defined as the fraction of total T cells that were SARS-CoV-2-associated. Each spike-specific TCR was assigned to its reactive spike region and to a CD4 or CD8 class using the MIRA data. Log10-transformed breadth and depth values were compared by one-way ANOVA with Sidak's multiple comparisons tests. Not all clones reach the TCRdb copy of this immuneACCESS table, which keeps in-frame sequences only. Checked studies attribute under half of the gap to unresolved V genes and leave the rest unexplained. From that table come the V and J calls and clone size; the DNA was used to work out D and trimming. In this sample the table shows 65,000 to 85,000 clones, 70% to 90% of which occur a single time. More than 9% of the sample is in the top ten clones.

This clonotype originated in an adult who received the AZD1222 COVID-19 vaccine. Sequencing used peripheral blood, obtained 28 days after the second AZD1222 dose. The chain joins TRBV28 to TRBJ2-3, with the identity of the D gene unclear. In nucleotides, the sequence is TGTGCCAGCAGTTTACTCGTGGATACGCAGTATTTT. Translated, it gives CASSLLVDTQYF.